The rows below give T cell receptor beta chains drawn from one sample of a study of T cell changes during pregnancy in multiple sclerosis. Assay: immunoSEQ multiplex PCR; the TCRdb copy retains only in-frame clones and omits some. The sample includes 38,000 or so clones, around 90% seen only once; the top ten take approximately 0.41%. Sequenced material: CD4+ T cells from peripheral blood mononuclear cells, taken in the third trimester of pregnancy. These receptors originate from a female donor with multiple sclerosis, enrolled in a pregnancy study. Each CDR3 is given with its conserved first and last residue. D genes are given only for firm matches. Only some rows state a clone size, as once, few, many or a class for expanded clones.

j_gene,abundance,d_gene,v_gene,CDR3nt,CDR3aa
TRBJ1-2,NA,NA,TRBV14,TGTGCCAGCAGCCGCGGACTTCCTAACTATGGCTACACCTTC,CASSRGLPNYGYTF
TRBJ1-2,NA,TRBD1,TRBV29-1,TGCAGCGTTGTGTTAGAGGGGGCCTTCTATGGCTACACCTTC,CSVVLEGAFYGYTF
TRBJ1-2,NA,TRBD1,TRBV5-1,TGCGCCAGCAGCCCGAAAGGGGACAGGGGGCTAGGATATGGCTACACCTTC,CASSPKGDRGLGYGYTF
TRBJ1-1,few,TRBD1,TRBV18,TGTGCCAGCTCACCACCGACAGGGGGGGTGAACACTGAAGCTTTCTTT,CASSPPTGGVNTEAFF
TRBJ2-5,NA,TRBD1,TRBV30,TGTGCCTGGGGGGGACCGGGACAGTCCCGGGAGACCCAGTACTTC,CAWGGPGQSRETQYF
TRBJ1-3,few,NA,TRBV27,TGTGCCAGCCGGGAACGGTCTGGAAACACCATATATTTT,CASRERSGNTIYF
TRBJ2-3,few,TRBD2,TRBV6-4,TGTGCCAGCAGTCCTAGCGGGAGTCCAGATACGCAGTATTTT,CASSPSGSPDTQYF
TRBJ1-1,NA,NA,TRBV28,TGTGCCAGCAGTCTAGGACAGCGTCAAGCTTTCTTT,CASSLGQRQAFF
TRBJ1-4,NA,NA,TRBV5-6,TGTGCCAGCAGCTGGGGGGGAGGTGAAAAACTGTTTTTT,CASSWGGGEKLFF
TRBJ1-1,NA,NA,TRBV7-2,TGTGCCAGCGCGGTGCTCACTGAAGCTTTCTTT,CASAVLTEAFF
TRBJ2-3,NA,TRBD1,TRBV2,TGTGCCAGCAGCCTTACAGGGGGCACAGATACGCAGTATTTT,CASSLTGGTDTQYF
TRBJ1-1,NA,NA,TRBV25-1,TGTGCCAGCCTCTCCGGACTGTCCATGAACACTGAAGCTTTCTTT,CASLSGLSMNTEAFF
TRBJ2-1,NA,NA,TRBV2,TGTGCCAGCAGTGACCCCCAGGGGAATGAGCAGTTCTTC,CASSDPQGNEQFF
TRBJ1-5,once,NA,TRBV27,TGTGCCAGCAGTTCTATGGGGGGTGGTCAGCCCCAGCATTTT,CASSSMGGGQPQHF
TRBJ2-2,NA,TRBD2,TRBV5-1,TGCGCCAGCAGCTTACCGGGAGGCTTCACCGGGGAGCTGTTTTTT,CASSLPGGFTGELFF
TRBJ2-2,NA,TRBD1,TRBV28,TGTGCCAGCAGACCCGGGACAGGGAACACCGGGGAGCTGTTTTTT,CASRPGTGNTGELFF
TRBJ2-1,NA,NA,TRBV6-4,TGTGCCAGCCGCGACACGTTGGTCAATGAGCAGTTCTTC,CASRDTLVNEQFF
TRBJ1-1,NA,TRBD1,TRBV19,TGTGCCAGTAGGCCTTGGGGACAGGGGATTGGTACTGAAGCTTTCTTT,CASRPWGQGIGTEAFF
TRBJ1-3,NA,NA,TRBV7-2,TGTGCCAGCAGCCTCGGTGGAAACACCATATATTTT,CASSLGGNTIYF
TRBJ1-2,NA,NA,TRBV30,TGTGCCTGGAGTGTACCTAGGACTCGCTATGGCTACACCTTC,CAWSVPRTRYGYTF
TRBJ1-1,few,NA,TRBV9,TGTGCCAGCAGCGTACCAAGCGGGCAGGGGAACACTGAAGCTTTCTTT,CASSVPSGQGNTEAFF
TRBJ2-6,NA,NA,TRBV5-1,TGCGCCAGCAGCTTAGGACAGTCCCGCTCTGGGGCCAACGTCCTGACTTTC,CASSLGQSRSGANVLTF
TRBJ1-5,NA,NA,TRBV6-1,TGTGCCAGCAGTGAAGCGGGACATAGCAATCAGCCCCAGCATTTT,CASSEAGHSNQPQHF
TRBJ1-1,NA,NA,TRBV11-2,TGTGCCAGCAGCCCTAGGACAGCCATGAACACTGAAGCTTTCTTT,CASSPRTAMNTEAFF
TRBJ2-7,NA,TRBD2,TRBV4-2,TGTGCCAGCAGCCAAACCGCCTTAGCGGGAGGAACGGGGGAGCAGTACTTC,CASSQTALAGGTGEQYF
TRBJ2-4,NA,TRBD1,TRBV2,TGTGCCAGCAGTCCCGGGACAGGGTATAACATTCAGTACTTC,CASSPGTGYNIQYF
TRBJ1-1,NA,TRBD1,TRBV7-3,TGTGCCAGCAGCCCCCCGGGACAGGGGGCCGAAGCTTTCTTT,CASSPPGQGAEAFF
TRBJ1-5,NA,TRBD1,TRBV5-1,TGCGCCAGCAGCGGCGGTACAGGGGATCAGCCCCAGCATTTT,CASSGGTGDQPQHF
TRBJ1-1,NA,TRBD1,TRBV10-3,TGTGCCATCAGTGAAACCGGGACAGGGGCGGACACTGAAGCTTTCTTT,CAISETGTGADTEAFF
TRBJ2-7,NA,TRBD1,TRBV5-6,TGTGCCAGCAGCTTACCGGGACAGGGGTCCTACGAGCAGTACTTC,CASSLPGQGSYEQYF
TRBJ2-3,NA,NA,TRBV19,TGTGCCAGTAGTATACAGGGTCTGACAGATACGCAGTATTTT,CASSIQGLTDTQYF
TRBJ2-1,NA,NA,TRBV5-1,TGCGCCAGCAGCTGGGGAGGAGGTGGTAATAATGAGCAGTTCTTC,CASSWGGGGNNEQFF
TRBJ2-7,NA,TRBD2,TRBV19,TGTGCCAGTAGTATTGGACTAGCGGGGACCTACGAGCAGTACTTC,CASSIGLAGTYEQYF
TRBJ2-5,NA,TRBD1,TRBV4-1,TGCGCCAGCAAGGTATCGGGACAGGGGGAGACCCAGTACTTC,CASKVSGQGETQYF
TRBJ1-1,NA,TRBD1,TRBV4-1,TGCGCCAGCAGCCAAACCAACAGGGGTAGGGGTGGATACACTGAAGCTTTCTTT,CASSQTNRGRGGYTEAFF
TRBJ2-1,NA,TRBD2,TRBV5-6,TGTGCCAGCAGCTTGGGAGGATCGAGCGGGAGGCGCAATGAGCAGTTCTTC,CASSLGGSSGRRNEQFF
TRBJ2-3,NA,TRBD1,TRBV28,TGTGCCAGCAGCCATTTTCCGTCACAGGGGGCGCTTTCTTCAGATACGCAGTATTTT,CASSHFPSQGALSSDTQYF
TRBJ1-2,NA,TRBD1,TRBV28,TGTGCCAGCAGTTTTCAGGGGGGAGATAACTATGGCTACACCTTC,CASSFQGGDNYGYTF
TRBJ2-5,NA,NA,TRBV4-2,TGTGCCAGCAGCCAAGATCTAGGTCCGGAGACCCAGTACTTC,CASSQDLGPETQYF
TRBJ2-6,NA,NA,TRBV6-5,TGTGCCAGCAGTTACGGTAGTCGGGCTGGGGCCAACGTCCTGACTTTC,CASSYGSRAGANVLTF
TRBJ1-4,NA,NA,TRBV6-5,TGTGCCAGCAGTTACCAGCCGCTCAGGGCGGGGGAAAAACTGTTTTTT,CASSYQPLRAGEKLFF
TRBJ2-2,NA,NA,TRBV6-1,TGTGCCAGCAGTGAGGCAGGGAACACCGGGGAGCTGTTTTTT,CASSEAGNTGELFF
TRBJ2-1,NA,NA,TRBV5-4,TGTGCCAGCAGCTTGCCGGGGCCCCGGGGGGAGCAGTTCTTC,CASSLPGPRGEQFF
TRBJ1-1,NA,TRBD1,TRBV6-5,TGTGCCAGCAGTTCGTCGACAGGGGGAAGGACTGAAGCTTTCTTT,CASSSSTGGRTEAFF
TRBJ2-1,once,NA,TRBV7-2,TGTGCCAGCAGCCCAGGTGGCAGGGGTCTTAGCGAGCAGTTCTTC,CASSPGGRGLSEQFF
TRBJ2-2,NA,TRBD2,TRBV28,TGTGCCAGCAGGGCAAGGCTAGGGACTAGCGGGACCGGGGAGCTGTTTTTT,CASRARLGTSGTGELFF
TRBJ1-1,once,NA,TRBV19,TGTGCCAGTAGTACCAGCGGGCCGGTGGGAATAGCTGAAGCTTTCTTT,CASSTSGPVGIAEAFF
TRBJ2-5,few,TRBD1,TRBV10-3,TGTGCCATCAGTGGGACAGGGGCAGAGACCCAGTACTTC,CAISGTGAETQYF
TRBJ2-7,NA,TRBD2,TRBV9,TGTGCCAGCAGCGGGGGGACTAGCGGGACCTACGAGCAGTACTTC,CASSGGTSGTYEQYF
TRBJ1-2,NA,TRBD1,TRBV27,TGTGCCAGCAGTTTCTCCGGACAGGGCCAACTCTACACCTTC,CASSFSGQGQLYTF
TRBJ2-4,NA,NA,TRBV25-1,TGTGCCAGCAGTGAGGCGGGAGCCAAAAACATTCAGTACTTC,CASSEAGAKNIQYF
TRBJ2-7,NA,NA,TRBV7-2,TGTGCCAGCAGCTCAAGGAGGGCCTACGAGCAGTACTTC,CASSSRRAYEQYF
TRBJ2-3,NA,NA,TRBV6-5,TGTGCCAGCAGTTACTCCCAGGAACAGTATTTT,CASSYSQEQYF
TRBJ2-3,NA,TRBD2,TRBV12-5,TGTGCTAGTGCCCTCCGTAGCGGGAGGGTTGGAACTGAGGATACGCAGTATTTT,CASALRSGRVGTEDTQYF